This TCR beta chain stems from a study of shared clonotypes between healthy human individuals. TCRdb's copy holds only in-frame clones and misses some; the assay was immunoSEQ multiplex PCR. This table holds more than 2 million clones, around 95% found once. The table lists this clone with a count of one. What it binds is not known. Overall study results and limits: Clonotypes that were shared across four donors made up 4% to 6% of naive CD4 clonotypes.

Study donors comprised healthy, HIV-negative adults devoid of recent acute infection or vaccination. CDR1 and CDR2 from the germline V gene are MNHNS and SASEGT. Trimming removed 2 bases at V and 3 bases at J, with 10 bases between. The CDR3 totals 15 residues. This chain uses TRBV6-1 with TRBJ1-4; D possibly corresponds to TRBD1 (5 bases). Sequences were obtained from naive CD4+ T cells sorted from blood. Subset of the sample: CD45RA+ positively selected. This TCR was recovered from a man aged 18 to 30 in good health. CDR3 in amino acids: CASSELGTANEKLFF. The CDR3 nucleotides are TGTGCCAGCAGTGAATTAGGGACGGCTAATGAAAAACTGTTTTTT.